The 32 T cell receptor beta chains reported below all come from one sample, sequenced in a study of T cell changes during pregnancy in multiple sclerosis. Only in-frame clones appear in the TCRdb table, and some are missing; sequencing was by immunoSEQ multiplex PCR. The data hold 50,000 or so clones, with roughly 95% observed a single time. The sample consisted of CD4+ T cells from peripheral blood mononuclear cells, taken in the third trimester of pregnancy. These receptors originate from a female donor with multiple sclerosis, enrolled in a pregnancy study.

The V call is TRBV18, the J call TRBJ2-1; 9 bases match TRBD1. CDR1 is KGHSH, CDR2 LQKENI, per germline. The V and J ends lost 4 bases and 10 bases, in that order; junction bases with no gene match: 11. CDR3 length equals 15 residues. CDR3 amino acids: CASSLGTGHLVEQFF. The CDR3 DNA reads TGTGCCAGCTCACTTGGGACAGGGCACTTGGTCGAGCAGTTCTTC.

The CDR3, as DNA: TGTGCCAGCAGTTACTCGGCGGGTGAACGGGAGCAGTTCTTC. It specifies CASSYSAGEREQFF. The chain joins TRBV6-5 to TRBJ2-1; perhaps TRBD2 as D (5 bases). Germline CDR1 reads MNHEY; CDR2 reads SVGAGI. The V end was cut by 0 bases, the J end by 10 bases, with 13 bases between. The CDR3 loop spans 14 amino acids.

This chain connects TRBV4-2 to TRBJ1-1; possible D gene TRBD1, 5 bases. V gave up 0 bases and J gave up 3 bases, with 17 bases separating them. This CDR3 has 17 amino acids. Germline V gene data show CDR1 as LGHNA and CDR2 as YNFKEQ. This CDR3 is CASSQEVAGGTHTEAFF. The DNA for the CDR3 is TGTGCCAGCAGCCAAGAGGTCGCAGGCGGGACCCACACTGAAGCTTTCTTT.

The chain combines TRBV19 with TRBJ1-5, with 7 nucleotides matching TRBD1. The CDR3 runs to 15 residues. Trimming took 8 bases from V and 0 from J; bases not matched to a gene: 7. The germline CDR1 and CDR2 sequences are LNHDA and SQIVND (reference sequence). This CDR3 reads CASGETGYSNQPQHF. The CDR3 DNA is TGTGCCAGTGGAGAGACAGGGTATAGCAATCAGCCCCAGCATTTT.

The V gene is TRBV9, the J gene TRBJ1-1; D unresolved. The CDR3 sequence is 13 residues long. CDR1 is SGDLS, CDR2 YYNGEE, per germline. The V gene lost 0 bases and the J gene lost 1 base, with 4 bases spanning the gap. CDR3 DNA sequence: TGTGCCAGCAGCGTAGAGCAGAACACTGAAGCTTTCTTT. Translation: CASSVEQNTEAFF. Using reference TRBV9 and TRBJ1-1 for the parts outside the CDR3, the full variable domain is DSGVTQTPKHLITATGQRVTLRCSPRSGDLSVYWYQQSLDQGLQFLIQYYNGEERAKGNILERFSAQQFPDLHSELNLSSLELGDSALYFCASSVEQNTEAFFGQGTRLTVV.

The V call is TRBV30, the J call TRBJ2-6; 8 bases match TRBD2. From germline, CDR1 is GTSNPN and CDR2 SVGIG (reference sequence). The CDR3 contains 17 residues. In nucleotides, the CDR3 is TGTGCTGAGGGGGGAACTAGCGGAACTTCTGGGGCCAACGTCCTGACTTTC. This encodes CAEGGTSGTSGANVLTF.

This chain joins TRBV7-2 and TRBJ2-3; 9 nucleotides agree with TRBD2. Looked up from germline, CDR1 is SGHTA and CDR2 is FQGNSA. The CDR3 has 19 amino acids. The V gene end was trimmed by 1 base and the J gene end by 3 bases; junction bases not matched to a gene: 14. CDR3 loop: CASSLVPSLAGGTTDTQYF. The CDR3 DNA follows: TGTGCCAGCAGCTTAGTCCCCTCACTAGCGGGTGGGACAACAGATACGCAGTATTTT.

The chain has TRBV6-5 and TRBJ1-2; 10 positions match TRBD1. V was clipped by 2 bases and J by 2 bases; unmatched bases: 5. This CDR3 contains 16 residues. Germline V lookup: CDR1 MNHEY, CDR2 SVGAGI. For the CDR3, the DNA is TGTGCCAGCAGTTACAAAAGACAGGGGGCCAACTATGGCTACACCTTC. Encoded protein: CASSYKRQGANYGYTF.

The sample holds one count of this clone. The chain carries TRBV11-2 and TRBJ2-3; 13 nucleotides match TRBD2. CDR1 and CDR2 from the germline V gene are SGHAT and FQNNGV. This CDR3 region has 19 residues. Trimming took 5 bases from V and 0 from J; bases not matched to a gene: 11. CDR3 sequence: CASSRTGLAGAVSTDTQYF. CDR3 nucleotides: TGTGCCAGCAGCCGAACCGGACTAGCGGGGGCCGTCAGCACAGATACGCAGTATTTT.

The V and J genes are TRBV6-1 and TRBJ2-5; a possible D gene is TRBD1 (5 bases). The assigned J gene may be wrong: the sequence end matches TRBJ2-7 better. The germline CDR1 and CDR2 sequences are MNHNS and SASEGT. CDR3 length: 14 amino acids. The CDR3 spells CASSEDRPPYEQYF. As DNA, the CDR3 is TGTGCCAGCAGTGAAGACAGGCCCCCTTACGAGCAGTACTTC.

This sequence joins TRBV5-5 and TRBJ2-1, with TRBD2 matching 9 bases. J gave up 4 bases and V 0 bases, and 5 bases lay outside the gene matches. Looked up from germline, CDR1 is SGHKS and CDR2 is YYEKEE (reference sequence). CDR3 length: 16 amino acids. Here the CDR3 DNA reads TGTGCCAGCAGCTTGGACAAGCGGGGGGATTACAATGAGCAGTTCTTC. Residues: CASSLDKRGDYNEQFF.

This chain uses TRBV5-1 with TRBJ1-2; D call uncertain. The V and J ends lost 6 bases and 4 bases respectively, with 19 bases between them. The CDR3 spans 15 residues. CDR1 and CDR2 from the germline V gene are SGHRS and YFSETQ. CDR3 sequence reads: CASTNTLDVSYGYTF. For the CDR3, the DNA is TGCGCCAGCACAAACACCCTAGACGTTTCCTATGGCTACACCTTC.

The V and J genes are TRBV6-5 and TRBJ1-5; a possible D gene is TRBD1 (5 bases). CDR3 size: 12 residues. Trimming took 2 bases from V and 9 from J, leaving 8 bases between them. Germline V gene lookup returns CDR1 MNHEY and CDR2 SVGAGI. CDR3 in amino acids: CASSYAQGPQHF. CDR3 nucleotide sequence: TGTGCCAGCAGTTACGCGCAGGGGCCCCAGCATTTT.

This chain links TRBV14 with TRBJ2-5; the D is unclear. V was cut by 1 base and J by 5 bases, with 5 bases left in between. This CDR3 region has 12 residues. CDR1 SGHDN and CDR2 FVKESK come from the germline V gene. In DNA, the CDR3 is TGTGCCAGCAGCCAAGCCCGGGAGACCCAGTACTTC. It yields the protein CASSQARETQYF.

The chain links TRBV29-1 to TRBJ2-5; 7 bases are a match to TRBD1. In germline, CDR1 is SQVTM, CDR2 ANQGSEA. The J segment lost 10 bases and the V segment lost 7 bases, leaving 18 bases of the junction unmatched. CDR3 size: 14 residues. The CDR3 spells CSGEQGPFGSNQYF. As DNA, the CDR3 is TGCAGCGGAGAACAGGGGCCCTTCGGGTCAAACCAGTACTTC.

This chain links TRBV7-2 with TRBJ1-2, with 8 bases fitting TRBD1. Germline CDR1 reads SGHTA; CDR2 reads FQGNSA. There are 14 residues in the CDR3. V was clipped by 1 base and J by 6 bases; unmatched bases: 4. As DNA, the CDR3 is TGTGCCAGCAGCTTAGTAAGGACAGGGAATGGCTACACCTTC. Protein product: CASSLVRTGNGYTF.

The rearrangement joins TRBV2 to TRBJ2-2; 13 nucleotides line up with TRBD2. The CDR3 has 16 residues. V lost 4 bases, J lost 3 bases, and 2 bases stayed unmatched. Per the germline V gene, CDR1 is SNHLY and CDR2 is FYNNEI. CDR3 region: CASSGGLAGYTGELFF. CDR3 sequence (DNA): TGTGCCAGCAGTGGGGGACTAGCGGGATACACCGGGGAGCTGTTTTTT.

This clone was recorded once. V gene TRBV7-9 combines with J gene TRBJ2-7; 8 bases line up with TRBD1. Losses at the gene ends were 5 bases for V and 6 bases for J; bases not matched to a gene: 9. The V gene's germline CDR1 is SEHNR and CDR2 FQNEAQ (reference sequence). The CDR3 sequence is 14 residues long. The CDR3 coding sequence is TGTGCCAGCAGCCTCGGACAGGGTTTTCCCGAGCAGTACTTC. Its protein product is CASSLGQGFPEQYF.

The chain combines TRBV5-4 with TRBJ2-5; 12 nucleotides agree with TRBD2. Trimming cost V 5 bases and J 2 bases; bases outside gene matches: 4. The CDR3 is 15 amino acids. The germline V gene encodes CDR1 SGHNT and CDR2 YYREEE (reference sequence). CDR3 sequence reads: CASSSGTSGQETQYF. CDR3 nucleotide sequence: TGTGCCAGCAGTTCCGGGACTAGCGGGCAAGAGACCCAGTACTTC.

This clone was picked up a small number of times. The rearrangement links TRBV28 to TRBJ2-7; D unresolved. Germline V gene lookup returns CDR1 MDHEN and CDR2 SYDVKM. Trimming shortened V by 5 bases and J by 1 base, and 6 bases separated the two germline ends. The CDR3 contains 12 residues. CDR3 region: CASSLDSYEQYF. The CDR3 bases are TGTGCCAGCAGTCTAGATTCCTACGAGCAGTACTTC.

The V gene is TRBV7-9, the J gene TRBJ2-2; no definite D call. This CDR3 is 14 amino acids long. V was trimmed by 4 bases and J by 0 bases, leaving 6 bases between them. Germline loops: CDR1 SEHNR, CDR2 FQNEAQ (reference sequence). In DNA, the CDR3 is TGTGCCAGCAGCTCTACTACGAACACCGGGGAGCTGTTTTTT. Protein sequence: CASSSTTNTGELFF.

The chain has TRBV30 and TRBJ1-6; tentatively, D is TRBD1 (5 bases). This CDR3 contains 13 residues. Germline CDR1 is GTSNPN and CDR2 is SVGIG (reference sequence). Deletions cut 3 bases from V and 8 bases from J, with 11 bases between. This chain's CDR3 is CAWRQGAYSPLHF. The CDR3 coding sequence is TGTGCCTGGAGGCAGGGCGCTTATTCACCCCTCCACTTT.

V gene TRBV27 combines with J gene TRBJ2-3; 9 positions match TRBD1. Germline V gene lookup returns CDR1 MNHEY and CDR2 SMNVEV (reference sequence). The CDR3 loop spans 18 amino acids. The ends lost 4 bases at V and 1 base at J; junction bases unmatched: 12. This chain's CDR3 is CASSSTPGQGIRTDTQYF. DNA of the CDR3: TGTGCCAGCAGTTCCACCCCGGGACAGGGAATTCGCACAGATACGCAGTATTTT.

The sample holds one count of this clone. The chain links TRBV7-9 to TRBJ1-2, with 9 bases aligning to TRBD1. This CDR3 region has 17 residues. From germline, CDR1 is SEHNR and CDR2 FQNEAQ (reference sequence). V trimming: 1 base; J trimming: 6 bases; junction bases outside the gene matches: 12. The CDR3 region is CASSLVLAVGQGNGYTF. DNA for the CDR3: TGTGCCAGCAGCTTAGTATTGGCGGTGGGACAGGGAAATGGCTACACCTTC.

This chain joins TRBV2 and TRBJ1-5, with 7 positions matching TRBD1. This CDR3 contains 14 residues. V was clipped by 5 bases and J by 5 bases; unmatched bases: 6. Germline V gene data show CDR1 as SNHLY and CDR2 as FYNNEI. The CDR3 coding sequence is TGTGCCAGCAGTCCCGGGACAGCTGATCAGCCCCAGCATTTT. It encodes CASSPGTADQPQHF.

CDR3 bases: TGTGCCAGCAGTTTCTTAGGGGCCCAAGCTTTCTTT. Translating it yields CASSFLGAQAFF. This rearrangement joins TRBV27 to TRBJ1-1; tentatively, D is TRBD1 (5 bases). This CDR3 is built from 12 residues. Germline assignment: CDR1 MNHEY and CDR2 SMNVEV (reference sequence). V was pared by 3 bases and J by 9 bases, with 11 bases between.

In DNA, the CDR3 is TGTGCCAGCAGCTTACAAGCGGGGGGGTACAATGAGCAGTTCTTC. It yields the protein CASSLQAGGYNEQFF. The J gene is TRBJ2-1, the V gene TRBV7-3; 10 bases map to TRBD2. CDR3 length: 15 residues. J gave up 4 bases and V 2 bases, and 2 bases lay outside the gene matches. Per the germline V gene, CDR1 is SGHTA and CDR2 is FQGTGA.

The CDR3 loop is CASSRQGPLGETQYF. The CDR3 DNA reads as TGTGCCAGCAGCCGGCAGGGGCCGTTGGGAGAGACCCAGTACTTC. The chain uses TRBV14 and TRBJ2-5; weak D call: TRBD1 (6 bases). Germline CDR1 is SGHDN and CDR2 is FVKESK. V was trimmed by 4 bases and J by 4 bases, leaving 16 bases between them. The CDR3 consists of 15 residues.

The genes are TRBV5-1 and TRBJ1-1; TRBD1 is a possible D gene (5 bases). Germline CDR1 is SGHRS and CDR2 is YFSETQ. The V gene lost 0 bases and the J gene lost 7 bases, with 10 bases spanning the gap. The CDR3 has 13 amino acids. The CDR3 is CASSLAGGNEAFF. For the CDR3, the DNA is TGCGCCAGCAGCTTGGCGGGGGGTAATGAAGCTTTCTTT. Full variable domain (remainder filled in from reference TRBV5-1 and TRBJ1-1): KAGVTQTPRYLIKTRGQQVTLSCSPISGHRSVSWYQQTPGQGLQFLFEYFSETQRNKGNFPGRFSGRQFSNSRSEMNVSTLELGDSALYLCASSLAGGNEAFFGQGTRLTVV.

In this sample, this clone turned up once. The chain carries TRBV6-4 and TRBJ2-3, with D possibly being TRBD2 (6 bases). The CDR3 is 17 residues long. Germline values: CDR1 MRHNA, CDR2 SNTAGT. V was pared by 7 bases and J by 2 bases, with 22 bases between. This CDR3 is CASIPVSGGLATDTQYF. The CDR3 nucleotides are TGTGCCAGCATCCCAGTTAGTGGGGGACTGGCCACAGATACGCAGTATTTT.

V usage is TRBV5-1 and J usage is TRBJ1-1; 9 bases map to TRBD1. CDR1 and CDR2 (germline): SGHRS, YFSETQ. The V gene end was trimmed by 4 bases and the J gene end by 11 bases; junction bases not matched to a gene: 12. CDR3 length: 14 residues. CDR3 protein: CASSSGTGREGAFF. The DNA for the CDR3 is TGCGCCAGCAGCAGCGGGACAGGGAGGGAGGGGGCTTTCTTT.

The CDR3 is CASSTRGQGGTNTGELFF. In DNA, the CDR3 is TGTGCCAGTAGTACCCGGGGACAGGGGGGGACGAACACCGGGGAGCTGTTTTTT. This chain connects TRBV19 to TRBJ2-2, with 11 bases that match TRBD1. The CDR3 has 18 residues. After removal of 4 bases from V and 0 bases from J, the junction contained 7 bases not matched to a gene. In germline, CDR1 is LNHDA, CDR2 SQIVND (reference sequence). Full variable domain (remainder filled in from reference TRBV19 and TRBJ2-2): DGGITQSPKYLFRKEGQNVTLSCEQNLNHDAMYWYRQDPGQGLRLIYYSQIVNDFQKGDIAEGYSVSREKKESFPLTVTSAQKNPTAFYLCASSTRGQGGTNTGELFFGEGSRLTVL.